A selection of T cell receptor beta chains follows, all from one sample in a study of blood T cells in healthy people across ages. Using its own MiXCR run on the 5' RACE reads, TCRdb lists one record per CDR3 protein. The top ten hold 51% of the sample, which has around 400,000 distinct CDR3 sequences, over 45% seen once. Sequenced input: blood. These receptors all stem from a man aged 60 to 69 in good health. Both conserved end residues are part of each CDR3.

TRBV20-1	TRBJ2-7	CSARDFSTSSYEQYF
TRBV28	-	CAWGRQSYEQYF
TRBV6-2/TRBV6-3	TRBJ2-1	CASRLWGRDDVRNEQFF
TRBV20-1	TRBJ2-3	CSTLSGGGTDTQYF
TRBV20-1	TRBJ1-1	CSASDRNPIEAFF
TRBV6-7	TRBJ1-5	CASRSSGTVVRSNQPQHF
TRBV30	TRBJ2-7	CAGTVPYEQYF
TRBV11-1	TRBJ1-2	CASSLGLRQDYGYTF
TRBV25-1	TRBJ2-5	CASSPPGQGQETQYF
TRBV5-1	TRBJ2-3	CASSLEAATDTQYF
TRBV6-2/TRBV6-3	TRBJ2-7	CASTTRDGRYEQYF
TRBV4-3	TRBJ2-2	CASSQSTGRANTGELFF
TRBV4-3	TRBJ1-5	CASSQVKGVGQPQHF
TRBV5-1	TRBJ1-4	CASSLGGKNEKLFF
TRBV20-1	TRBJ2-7	CSARGDREDEQYF
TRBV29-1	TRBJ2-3	CSVDGGDTQYF
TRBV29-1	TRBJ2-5	CSGDRLETQYF
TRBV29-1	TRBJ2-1	CSGANNEQFF